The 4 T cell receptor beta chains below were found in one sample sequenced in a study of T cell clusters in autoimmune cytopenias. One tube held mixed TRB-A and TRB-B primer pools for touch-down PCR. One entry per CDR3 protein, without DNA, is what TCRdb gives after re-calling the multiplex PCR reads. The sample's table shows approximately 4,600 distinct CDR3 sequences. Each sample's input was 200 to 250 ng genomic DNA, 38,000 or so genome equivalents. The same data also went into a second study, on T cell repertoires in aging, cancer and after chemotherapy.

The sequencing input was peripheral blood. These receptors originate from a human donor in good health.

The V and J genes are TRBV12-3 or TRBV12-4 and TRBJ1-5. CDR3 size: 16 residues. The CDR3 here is CASSGFGGDSNQPQHF.

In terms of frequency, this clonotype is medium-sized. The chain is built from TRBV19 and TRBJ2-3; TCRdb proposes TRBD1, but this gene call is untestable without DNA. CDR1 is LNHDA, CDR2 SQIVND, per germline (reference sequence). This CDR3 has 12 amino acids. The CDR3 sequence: CASSTPQGAQYF.

This CDR3 reads CASSLHLAGGAEVYEQYF. This chain uses TRBV27 with TRBJ2-7; the TCRdb call, TRBD2, lacks DNA for checking. Per germline, CDR1 MNHEY and CDR2 SMNVEV (reference sequence). The CDR3 runs 18 residues.

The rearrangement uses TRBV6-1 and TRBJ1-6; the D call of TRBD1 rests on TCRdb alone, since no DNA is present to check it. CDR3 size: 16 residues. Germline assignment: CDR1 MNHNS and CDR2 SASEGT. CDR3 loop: CASSELTGAYNSPLHF.